This T cell receptor (beta chain) was obtained from a study of blood T cell repertoires in COVID-19 (dated by TCRdb to the early 2020s). A note on the overall study: Samples covering the acute and convalescent phases of COVID-19 were provided by collaborators in the United States, Italy and Spain. The material from the prospective study consisted of cDNA or gDNA derived from T cells, B-cell-depleted T cells, or PBMCs. The dataset comprised deeply sampled blood TCRbeta repertoires from subjects exposed to, actively infected with, or recovered from COVID-19. A freely available public database, intended as a resource for researchers studying the immune response to SARS-CoV-2, is where the repertoires were released. Samples came from the ongoing ImmuneRACE study (first 160 participants) plus 1,254 subjects from 6 global collaborators. Sample metadata almost always included a de-identified subject ID, COVID-19 status, age in years and sex. Where available, HLA class I and class II types were obtained from metadata supplied by the sample provider rather than from assay-based typing.

With regard to this clone: Its antigen remains unidentified. Within one base of it there is no much larger clone, and no base qualities were kept.

Including cysteine and phenylalanine, the CDR3 has 16 amino acids. The DNA shown is the 48-base CDR3, in frame from base 1. From a lookup of the germline V gene, CDR1 and CDR2 are KGHSH and LQKENI. Here V drops 3 bases and J drops 0 bases, and the junction holds 7 bases not matched to any gene. One collaborating source in Seattle enrolled patients while the patients were actively infected and followed the patients over time throughout the course of disease. Each collaborating institution followed its own protocols to collect whole blood in K2EDTA tubes. For TCRbeta analysis, collaborators shipped samples as frozen whole blood, isolated PBMCs, or DNA extracted from either of those sample types. The investigation overall reported the following: How much clinical and demographic metadata was included differed by source and by participant, and the metadata was provided uncurated.

TCRbeta CDR3 regions were amplified from genomic DNA using the immunoSEQ Assay, a bias-controlled multiplex PCR. In the source study's methods: The number of nucleated cells in each sample was estimated from the amplification of reference gene primers within the assay. To quantify the absolute abundance of each unique TCRbeta CDR3 rearrangement, sequence reads were collapsed and filtered. For each sample, productive Simpson clonality was calculated by taking the square root of Simpson's diversity index across productive rearrangements. TCRdb carries this immuneACCESS record with in-frame sequences only. Its versions omit some clonotypes, under half of them owing to an unresolved V gene in the studies checked, with the rest unexplained. V, J and clone size reflect that table, while D and trimming were determined from the DNA. This sample holds 150,000 or so clones; roughly 90% were observed only once. The top ten clones comprise 4.5% to 5% of the sample.

This receptor was identified in a man aged 30-40 years with COVID-19, enrolled during active disease. The chain is assembled from TRBV18 and TRBJ2-5, with 7 bases in between that match TRBD2. The sample was peripheral blood. The nucleotides are TGTGCCAGCTCACCGTTTACGGGACTAAACCAAGAGACCCAGTACTTC. Its protein product is CASSPFTGLNQETQYF.